The clone carrying this T cell receptor beta chain is a singleton in its sample. The antigen is undetermined. This sample was included in a study of shared clonotypes between healthy human individuals. Overall study results and limits: The generation probabilities recorded for non-shared clonotypes fell below those of clonotypes shared by all four donors.

Only in-frame clones appear in the TCRdb table, and some are missing; sequencing was by immunoSEQ multiplex PCR. The data contain hundreds of thousands of clones, 95% to 98% of them singletons. This clonotype originated in a woman aged 25 to 45 in good health. The sequencing sample was made of naive CD4+ T cells sorted from blood. Subset specified: CD45RA+ positively selected.

CDR3 DNA sequence: TGTGCCAGCAGCCCCAAGGTACAAAACTGGAACACTGAAGCTTTCTTT. Translation: CASSPKVQNWNTEAFF. V and J are TRBV14 and TRBJ1-1; D ambiguous. V lost 4 bases to trimming and J lost 1 base, with 16 bases between them. The germline CDR1 and CDR2 sequences are SGHDN and FVKESK. The CDR3 covers 16 residues.